One sample yielded the 22 T cell receptor beta chains listed below, sequenced in a study of OX40 agonist ivuxolimab in advanced cancers. Library preparation employed the immunoSEQ multiplex PCR assay. As stored in TCRdb, this immuneACCESS dataset retains in-frame rearrangements with V and J assigned. A fraction of the clones does not appear; measured against another copy, unresolved V genes explain less than half of the discrepancy, and the remainder lacks a known reason. This sample has about 88,000 clones in its table, and 75% to 90% of those were observed once. The top ten constitute 0.2% to 0.25% of the sample. The specimen was CD4+ or CD8+ T cells sorted from blood, collected in a trial of the OX40 agonist ivuxolimab. These receptors were collected from an adult with an advanced solid tumor such as melanoma, head and neck, liver or kidney cancer.

The CDR3 loop is CASSLRGSNQPQHF. As DNA, the CDR3 is TGTGCCAGCAGCTTAAGGGGTTCCAATCAGCCCCAGCATTTT. The chain couples TRBV28 to TRBJ1-5; a weak D match, TRBD1 (5 bases). V lost 6 bases, J lost 3 bases, and 12 bases lay in between. This CDR3 has 14 amino acids. Germline V lookup: CDR1 MDHEN, CDR2 SYDVKM.

This clone occurred once. This chain links TRBV5-1 with TRBJ1-3; D gene uncertain. The CDR3 has 16 residues. The V end was cut by 0 bases, the J end by 2 bases, with 12 bases between. Germline V gene data show CDR1 as SGHRS and CDR2 as YFSETQ. CDR3 in amino acids: CASSLVGVYAGNTIYF. For the CDR3, the DNA is TGCGCCAGCAGCTTGGTCGGGGTCTATGCTGGAAACACCATATATTTT.

J is TRBJ2-3 and V is TRBV10-3; D tentatively fits TRBD1 or TRBD2 (6 bases each). This CDR3 contains 15 residues. Trimming left V 5 bases short and J 2 bases short, with 14 bases between. Germline values: CDR1 ENHRY, CDR2 SYGVKD. The DNA of the CDR3 is TGTGCCATCAGTCCGGGGGCCAGTATCACAGATACGCAGTATTTT. Its protein product is CAISPGASITDTQYF.

The J gene is TRBJ2-7, the V gene TRBV18, with a weak D call TRBD1 (5 bases). From germline, CDR1 is KGHSH and CDR2 LQKENI. The CDR3 runs 12 residues. Trimming took off 5 bases at V and 4 bases at J, with 9 bases between the two ends. The CDR3 DNA reads as TGTGCCAGCTCATCGACAGTATACGAGCAGTACTTC. It translates to CASSSTVYEQYF.

The chain uses TRBV7-9 and TRBJ2-5; D is unresolved. The germline gives CDR1 SEHNR, CDR2 FQNEAQ (reference sequence). Trimming stripped 4 bases from V and 7 bases from J, with 13 bases between. The CDR3 runs to 13 residues. The CDR3 spells CASSSALRATQYF. DNA for the CDR3: TGTGCCAGCAGCTCCGCCCTCCGGGCGACCCAGTACTTC.

The V gene is TRBV18, the J gene TRBJ1-2; D not resolved. This CDR3 contains 13 residues. V lost 1 base and J 5 bases, leaving 8 bases between the germline ends. From germline, CDR1 is KGHSH and CDR2 LQKENI. The chain's CDR3 is CASSPRDGYGYTF. Written as DNA, the CDR3 is TGTGCCAGCTCACCACGTGATGGATATGGCTACACCTTC.

This chain joins TRBV28 and TRBJ1-2, with D unclear. CDR1 and CDR2 (germline): MDHEN, SYDVKM. The CDR3 is 13 residues long. Trimming removed 10 bases from V and 3 bases from J, with 15 bases in between. CDR3 sequence reads: CATSATGHYGYTF. The CDR3, as DNA: TGTGCCACCTCCGCAACGGGCCACTATGGCTACACCTTC.

The J gene is TRBJ2-7, the V gene TRBV23-1; D unclear. TRBV23-1 is known as an ORF, though its function is uncertain. CDR3 length: 13 amino acids. V was trimmed by 1 base and J by 7 bases, leaving 11 bases between them. The CDR3 reads CASSQLFLWEQYF. CDR3 in DNA: TGCGCCAGCAGTCAATTATTCCTCTGGGAGCAGTACTTC.

The genes are TRBV7-2 and TRBJ2-1; D unresolved. Germline CDR1 and CDR2: SGHTA and FQGNSA. The V end lost 5 bases, the J end lost 6 bases, and 14 bases lay between the germline ends. The CDR3 extends over 14 amino acids. CDR3 protein: CASSPRSGGNEQFF. CDR3 nucleotides: TGTGCCAGCAGCCCTCGGTCGGGCGGCAATGAGCAGTTCTTC.

This chain links TRBV5-5 with TRBJ2-7; D gene unclear. V was pared by 3 bases and J by 5 bases, with 21 bases between. In germline, CDR1 is SGHKS, CDR2 YYEKEE (reference sequence). The CDR3 has 16 amino acids. The CDR3 sequence is CASSYPPWGMPDEQYF. The DNA of the CDR3 is TGTGCCAGCAGCTACCCACCTTGGGGAATGCCTGACGAGCAGTACTTC.

This rearrangement joins TRBV9 to TRBJ2-4; the D call may be TRBD1 or TRBD2 (5 bases each). CDR1 and CDR2 (germline): SGDLS, YYNGEE. V lost 3 bases and J 1 base, leaving 17 bases between the germline ends. The CDR3 spans 17 residues. In DNA form, the CDR3 reads TGTGCCAGCAGCGACCCGGGACCCCAACGGGCCAAAAACATTCAGTACTTC. Its translation: CASSDPGPQRAKNIQYF.

CDR3 in amino acids: CASSQEIGGRVRRADTQYF. Written as DNA, the CDR3 is TGTGCCAGCAGCCAAGAAATTGGTGGCCGCGTCAGAAGAGCAGATACGCAGTATTTT. The gene calls are TRBV7-8 and TRBJ2-3; D unclear. The V and J ends lost 5 bases and 4 bases respectively, with 28 bases between them. The germline CDR1 and CDR2 sequences are SGHVS and FQNEAQ. The CDR3 runs 19 residues.

J is TRBJ2-3 and V is TRBV11-2; 12 nucleotides agree with TRBD1. This CDR3 comprises 15 residues. Germline lookup yields CDR1 SGHAT and CDR2 FQNNGV. Unmatched junction bases numbered 4, after V lost 7 bases and J lost 2 bases. CDR3 DNA: TGTGCCAGCAAGGGACAGGGGGCGCCCACAGATACGCAGTATTTT. Protein sequence: CASKGQGAPTDTQYF. Using reference TRBV11-2 and TRBJ2-3 for the parts outside the CDR3, the full variable domain is EAGVAQSPRYKIIEKRQSVAFWCNPISGHATLYWYQQILGQGPKLLIQFQNNGVVDDSQLPKDRFSAERLKGVDSTLKIQPAKLEDSAVYLCASKGQGAPTDTQYFGPGTRLTVL.

The rearrangement links TRBV5-1 to TRBJ2-5, with D unclear. Germline assignment: CDR1 SGHRS and CDR2 YFSETQ. V was pared by 2 bases and J by 1 base, with 3 bases between. CDR3 length: 12 amino acids. In DNA form, the CDR3 reads TGCGCCAGCAGCTTTCTCCAAGAGACCCAGTACTTC. Protein: CASSFLQETQYF.

The chain carries TRBV6-5 and TRBJ1-5; unclear D gene. This CDR3 region has 12 residues. The ends were cut back, 6 bases at V and 6 bases at J, with 9 bases in the middle. Germline lookup yields CDR1 MNHEY and CDR2 SVGAGI. Written as DNA, the CDR3 is TGTGCCAGCAGCCCCATGGGTCAGCCCCAGCATTTT. As protein: CASSPMGQPQHF.

The V and J genes are TRBV5-4 and TRBJ2-3; D is possibly TRBD1 (5 bases). The germline gives CDR1 SGHNT, CDR2 YYREEE (reference sequence). Trimming took off 0 bases at V and 2 bases at J, with 7 bases between the two ends. CDR3 size: 14 residues. The CDR3 region has the DNA TGTGCCAGCAGCTTGGACAGGCTCACAGATACGCAGTATTTT. This sequence encodes CASSLDRLTDTQYF.

This clone was recorded once. The chain carries TRBV27 and TRBJ2-5; 8 nucleotides match TRBD2. Matching the DNA end better, TRBJ2-7 makes the J call doubtful. Germline lookup yields CDR1 MNHEY and CDR2 SMNVEV (reference sequence). CDR3 size: 14 residues. The CDR3 reads CASSFLAGRGEQYF. The CDR3 coding sequence is TGTGCCAGCAGTTTTCTAGCGGGTCGGGGCGAGCAGTACTTC.

The CDR3 spells CASRFASGSHEQFF. As DNA, the CDR3 is TGTGCCAGCAGGTTCGCCAGCGGGAGTCATGAGCAGTTCTTC. The chain links TRBV7-2 to TRBJ2-1; 8 bases match TRBD2. Per germline, CDR1 SGHTA and CDR2 FQGNSA. This CDR3 is 14 amino acids long. V dropped 6 bases and J dropped 8; count of bases not matched to a gene: 9.

CDR3 residues: CASSPASGGAHNEQFF. The CDR3 DNA follows: TGTGCCAGCTCACCGGCTAGCGGGGGGGCCCACAATGAGCAGTTCTTC. The V and J genes are TRBV18 and TRBJ2-1, with 12 bases aligning to TRBD2. The germline gives CDR1 KGHSH, CDR2 LQKENI. The CDR3 runs 16 residues. Trimming cost V 3 bases and J 5 bases; bases outside gene matches: 5.

J is TRBJ1-4 and V is TRBV5-8; D is unclear. The CDR3 is 14 residues long. Trimming shortened V by 0 bases and J by 7 bases, and 10 bases separated the two germline ends. From germline, CDR1 is SGHTS and CDR2 YDEGEE. CDR3 loop: CASSLAVTTEKLFF. The CDR3 bases are TGTGCCAGCAGCTTGGCAGTCACCACTGAAAAACTGTTTTTT.

The DNA of the CDR3 is TGTGCCAGCAGCTTGGAGGGGCCACCGCCCCAGCATTTT. This encodes CASSLEGPPPQHF. The V gene is TRBV5-8, the J gene TRBJ1-5; maybe TRBD1 (5 bases). From germline, CDR1 is SGHTS and CDR2 YDEGEE. V was clipped by 0 bases and J by 9 bases, with 10 bases between them. CDR3 length: 13 amino acids.

This rearrangement joins TRBV5-4 to TRBJ2-3, with 7 bases fitting TRBD1. Germline assignment: CDR1 SGHNT and CDR2 YYREEE (reference sequence). Trimming took 4 bases from V and 3 from J; bases not matched to a gene: 11. This CDR3 region has 16 residues. As DNA, the CDR3 is TGTGCCAGCAGCCCTTACATACAGGGGAGTACAGATACGCAGTATTTT. It codes for CASSPYIQGSTDTQYF.